These 14 T cell receptor beta chains originate from one sample sequenced in a study of beta chain features in type 1 diabetes. Study-level findings and limits: All four CD4+ subsets of Type 1 diabetes patients contained TCRB CDR3s that were moderately but significantly shorter.

What was sequenced were expressed TCRB transcripts, since all of the isolated RNA had been reverse transcribed. Using immunoSEQ multiplex PCR, the repertoire was profiled, and TCRdb retains in-frame clones only, with some absent. Of 300,000 or so clones listed, about a tenth are singletons. Which antigens these TCRs recognize remains unknown. The specimen sequenced was central memory CD4+ T cells from blood. Receptor source: a man between 25 and 39 years old with type 1 diabetes.

The chain carries TRBV6-5 and TRBJ1-3; D is ambiguous. The CDR3 spans 15 residues. V shed 2 bases and J shed 4 bases, with 12 bases lying between them. Per the germline V gene, CDR1 is MNHEY and CDR2 is SVGAGI. The CDR3 loop reads CASSYDTGSGNTIYF. DNA of the CDR3: TGTGCCAGCAGTTACGATACGGGGTCAGGAAACACCATATATTTT.

This clone has a handful of counts. The genes are TRBV4-3 and TRBJ2-1; D may be TRBD1 or TRBD2 (6 bases each). CDR3 length: 16 residues. CDR1 is LGHNA, CDR2 YSLEER, per germline. Deletions cut 0 bases from V and 6 bases from J, with 15 bases between. This CDR3 reads CASSQDRGTRSNEQFF. Written as DNA, the CDR3 is TGCGCCAGCAGCCAAGATCGGGGGACAAGAAGCAATGAGCAGTTCTTC.

This chain links TRBV29-1 with TRBJ1-4; TRBD1 is a possible D gene (5 bases). Trimming took 5 bases from V and 5 from J, leaving 12 bases between them. The CDR3 covers 13 residues. Germline V gives CDR1 SQVTM, CDR2 ANQGSEA. DNA for the CDR3: TGCAGCGTTCCGGGGCCGCCGAATGAAAAACTGTTTTTT. Protein sequence: CSVPGPPNEKLFF.

The chain carries TRBV7-2 and TRBJ2-4, with D uncertain. The CDR3 contains 14 residues. V shed 1 base and J shed 6 bases, with 10 bases lying between them. Looked up from germline, CDR1 is SGHTA and CDR2 is FQGNSA. The chain's CDR3 is CASSLEVVLNIQYF. As DNA, the CDR3 is TGTGCCAGCAGCTTAGAAGTCGTACTAAACATTCAGTACTTC.

The table lists this clone with a few counts. The chain joins TRBV30 to TRBJ1-5, with D unresolved. V was pared by 1 base and J by 7 bases, with 8 bases between. This CDR3 is built from 12 residues. Germline V CDR1 and CDR2: GTSNPN, SVGIG (reference sequence). CDR3 sequence reads: CAWSAPPQPQHF. CDR3 bases: TGTGCCTGGAGTGCCCCACCCCAGCCCCAGCATTTT.

This clone was seen a few times. The J gene is TRBJ1-1, the V gene TRBV11-2; D gene unclear. Trimming stripped 4 bases from V and 4 bases from J, with 19 bases between. This CDR3 has 16 residues. Germline lookup yields CDR1 SGHAT and CDR2 FQNNGV. CDR3 sequence reads: CASSSREVGVGTEAFF. The CDR3 DNA is TGTGCCAGCAGCTCACGCGAGGTAGGTGTTGGCACTGAAGCTTTCTTT.

CDR3 in amino acids: CASSFGSNYGYTF. CDR3 bases: TGTGCCAGCAGCTTTGGGTCTAACTATGGCTACACCTTC. The chain couples TRBV7-2 to TRBJ1-2; D gene ambiguous. This CDR3 spans 13 amino acids. The V gene's germline CDR1 is SGHTA and CDR2 FQGNSA. The V end lost 3 bases, the J end lost 0 bases, and 5 bases lay between the germline ends.

In this sample, this clone turned up once. The rearrangement uses TRBV5-6 and TRBJ1-4; 8 positions agree with TRBD1. Germline V gene lookup returns CDR1 SGHDT and CDR2 YYEEEE. This CDR3 spans 16 amino acids. V lost 3 bases and J lost 0; bases outside the gene matches: 4. Written as DNA, the CDR3 is TGTGCCAGCAGCTCCGGGACAGGAGCAACTAATGAAAAACTGTTTTTT. This sequence encodes CASSSGTGATNEKLFF.

This clone was observed a handful of times. The chain links TRBV5-1 to TRBJ2-7, with TRBD1 identical over 8 bases. This CDR3 is built from 14 residues. In germline, CDR1 is SGHRS, CDR2 YFSETQ. V was pared by 4 bases and J by 5 bases, with 8 bases of the junction left unmatched. The CDR3 bases are TGCGCCAGCAGCCTGACAGGGGCTGGGCACGAGCAGTACTTC. It codes for CASSLTGAGHEQYF.

This clone has a handful of counts. The chain employs TRBV7-9 and TRBJ2-5; D is undetermined. The CDR3 contains 14 residues. V lost 2 bases to trimming and J lost 1 base, with 8 bases between them. Per the germline V gene, CDR1 is SEHNR and CDR2 is FQNEAQ (reference sequence). The CDR3 loop is CASSLSPTQETQYF. Written as DNA, the CDR3 is TGTGCCAGCAGCTTAAGTCCGACCCAAGAGACCCAGTACTTC.

The chain links TRBV7-9 to TRBJ2-1; a weak D match, TRBD2 (5 bases). V was shortened by 7 bases and J by 4 bases, with 11 bases between the two germline ends. Germline CDR1 is SEHNR and CDR2 is FQNEAQ (reference sequence). The CDR3 totals 13 residues. CDR3 amino acids: CASTPRGYNEQFF. The DNA of the CDR3 is TGTGCCAGCACCCCTCGGGGTTACAATGAGCAGTTCTTC.

In its sample, this clone was seen a few times. Other DNA sequences in this sample translate to the same CDR3. The rearrangement uses TRBV4-3 and TRBJ2-5; the D is unclear. V was shortened by 0 bases and J by 1 base, with 9 bases between the two germline ends. Germline values: CDR1 LGHNA, CDR2 YSLEER. This CDR3 is 15 amino acids long. CDR3 sequence reads: CASSQDRHSQETQYF. The CDR3 DNA reads TGCGCCAGCAGCCAAGATCGTCACAGCCAAGAGACCCAGTACTTC.

The J gene is TRBJ2-7, the V gene TRBV21-1; the table calls TRBD2, which could not be checked here. TRBV21-1 is deemed a pseudogene. The CDR3 is 15 residues long. CDR3 sequence reads: CASSKRPGGNYEQYF. DNA of the CDR3: TGTGCCAGCAGCAAAAGGCCGGGCGGGAACTACGAGCAGTACTTC.

This clone has only a few counts. The CDR3 nucleotides are TGCGCCAGCAGCTTGGTGGGGACAGCTCAAGAGACCCAGTACTTC. Translating it yields CASSLVGTAQETQYF. This sequence joins TRBV5-1 and TRBJ2-5; 7 positions match TRBD1. The CDR3 sequence is 15 residues long. Germline V gene data show CDR1 as SGHRS and CDR2 as YFSETQ. J gave up 2 bases and V 0 bases, and 4 bases lay outside the gene matches.